This TCR beta chain was sequenced during a study of molecular identifiers for immune sequencing clone quantification. The study's findings and limits: Barcode collisions between identical TCR molecules could shrink estimates of highly expanded clone sizes.

Previously published methods and listed TCR primers were used for the bulk TCR libraries. TCRdb fed the PCR reads into MiXCR, producing one record per CDR3 protein. This sample carries 350,000 or so distinct CDR3 sequences, over 20% of them seen once, and the ten largest clones take 0.81%. Using 10%, 30% or 50% RNA, naive CD8 libraries were derived from approximately 20,000 to 1,000,000 sorted cells. This clonotype was recorded at least ten times. The antigen is not known. This CDR3 spans 13 amino acids. V was clipped by 0 bases and J by 3 bases, with 6 bases between them. The germline V gene has CDR1 MNHEY and CDR2 SVGAGI.

The source of this sequence is a human donor in good health. Some libraries in this study had Jurkat cell RNA spiked in. V is TRBV6-5 and J is TRBJ2-7, with unresolved D. Sequencing was performed on naive CD8+ T cells from blood, with Jurkat cell RNA spiked in. Subset in this sample: FACS-sorted CD8+CD4-CCR7+CD45RA+ naive T cells. This CDR3 reads CASSYSSDYEQYF. The CDR3 bases are TGTGCCAGCAGTTACTCATCGGACTACGAGCAGTACTTC.